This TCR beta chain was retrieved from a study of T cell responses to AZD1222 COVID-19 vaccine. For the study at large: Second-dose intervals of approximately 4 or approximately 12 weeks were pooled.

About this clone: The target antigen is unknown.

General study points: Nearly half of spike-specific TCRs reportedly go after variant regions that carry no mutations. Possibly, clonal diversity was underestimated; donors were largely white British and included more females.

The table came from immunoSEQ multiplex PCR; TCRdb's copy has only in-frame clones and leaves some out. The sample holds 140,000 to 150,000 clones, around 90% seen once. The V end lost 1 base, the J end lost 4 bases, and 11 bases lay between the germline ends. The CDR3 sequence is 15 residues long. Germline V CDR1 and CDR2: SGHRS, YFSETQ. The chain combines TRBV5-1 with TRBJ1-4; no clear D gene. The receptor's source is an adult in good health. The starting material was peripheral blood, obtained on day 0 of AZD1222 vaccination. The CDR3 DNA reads TGCGCCAGCAGCTTGTGGGGTCAGATTAATGAAAAACTGTTTTTT. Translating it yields CASSLWGQINEKLFF.